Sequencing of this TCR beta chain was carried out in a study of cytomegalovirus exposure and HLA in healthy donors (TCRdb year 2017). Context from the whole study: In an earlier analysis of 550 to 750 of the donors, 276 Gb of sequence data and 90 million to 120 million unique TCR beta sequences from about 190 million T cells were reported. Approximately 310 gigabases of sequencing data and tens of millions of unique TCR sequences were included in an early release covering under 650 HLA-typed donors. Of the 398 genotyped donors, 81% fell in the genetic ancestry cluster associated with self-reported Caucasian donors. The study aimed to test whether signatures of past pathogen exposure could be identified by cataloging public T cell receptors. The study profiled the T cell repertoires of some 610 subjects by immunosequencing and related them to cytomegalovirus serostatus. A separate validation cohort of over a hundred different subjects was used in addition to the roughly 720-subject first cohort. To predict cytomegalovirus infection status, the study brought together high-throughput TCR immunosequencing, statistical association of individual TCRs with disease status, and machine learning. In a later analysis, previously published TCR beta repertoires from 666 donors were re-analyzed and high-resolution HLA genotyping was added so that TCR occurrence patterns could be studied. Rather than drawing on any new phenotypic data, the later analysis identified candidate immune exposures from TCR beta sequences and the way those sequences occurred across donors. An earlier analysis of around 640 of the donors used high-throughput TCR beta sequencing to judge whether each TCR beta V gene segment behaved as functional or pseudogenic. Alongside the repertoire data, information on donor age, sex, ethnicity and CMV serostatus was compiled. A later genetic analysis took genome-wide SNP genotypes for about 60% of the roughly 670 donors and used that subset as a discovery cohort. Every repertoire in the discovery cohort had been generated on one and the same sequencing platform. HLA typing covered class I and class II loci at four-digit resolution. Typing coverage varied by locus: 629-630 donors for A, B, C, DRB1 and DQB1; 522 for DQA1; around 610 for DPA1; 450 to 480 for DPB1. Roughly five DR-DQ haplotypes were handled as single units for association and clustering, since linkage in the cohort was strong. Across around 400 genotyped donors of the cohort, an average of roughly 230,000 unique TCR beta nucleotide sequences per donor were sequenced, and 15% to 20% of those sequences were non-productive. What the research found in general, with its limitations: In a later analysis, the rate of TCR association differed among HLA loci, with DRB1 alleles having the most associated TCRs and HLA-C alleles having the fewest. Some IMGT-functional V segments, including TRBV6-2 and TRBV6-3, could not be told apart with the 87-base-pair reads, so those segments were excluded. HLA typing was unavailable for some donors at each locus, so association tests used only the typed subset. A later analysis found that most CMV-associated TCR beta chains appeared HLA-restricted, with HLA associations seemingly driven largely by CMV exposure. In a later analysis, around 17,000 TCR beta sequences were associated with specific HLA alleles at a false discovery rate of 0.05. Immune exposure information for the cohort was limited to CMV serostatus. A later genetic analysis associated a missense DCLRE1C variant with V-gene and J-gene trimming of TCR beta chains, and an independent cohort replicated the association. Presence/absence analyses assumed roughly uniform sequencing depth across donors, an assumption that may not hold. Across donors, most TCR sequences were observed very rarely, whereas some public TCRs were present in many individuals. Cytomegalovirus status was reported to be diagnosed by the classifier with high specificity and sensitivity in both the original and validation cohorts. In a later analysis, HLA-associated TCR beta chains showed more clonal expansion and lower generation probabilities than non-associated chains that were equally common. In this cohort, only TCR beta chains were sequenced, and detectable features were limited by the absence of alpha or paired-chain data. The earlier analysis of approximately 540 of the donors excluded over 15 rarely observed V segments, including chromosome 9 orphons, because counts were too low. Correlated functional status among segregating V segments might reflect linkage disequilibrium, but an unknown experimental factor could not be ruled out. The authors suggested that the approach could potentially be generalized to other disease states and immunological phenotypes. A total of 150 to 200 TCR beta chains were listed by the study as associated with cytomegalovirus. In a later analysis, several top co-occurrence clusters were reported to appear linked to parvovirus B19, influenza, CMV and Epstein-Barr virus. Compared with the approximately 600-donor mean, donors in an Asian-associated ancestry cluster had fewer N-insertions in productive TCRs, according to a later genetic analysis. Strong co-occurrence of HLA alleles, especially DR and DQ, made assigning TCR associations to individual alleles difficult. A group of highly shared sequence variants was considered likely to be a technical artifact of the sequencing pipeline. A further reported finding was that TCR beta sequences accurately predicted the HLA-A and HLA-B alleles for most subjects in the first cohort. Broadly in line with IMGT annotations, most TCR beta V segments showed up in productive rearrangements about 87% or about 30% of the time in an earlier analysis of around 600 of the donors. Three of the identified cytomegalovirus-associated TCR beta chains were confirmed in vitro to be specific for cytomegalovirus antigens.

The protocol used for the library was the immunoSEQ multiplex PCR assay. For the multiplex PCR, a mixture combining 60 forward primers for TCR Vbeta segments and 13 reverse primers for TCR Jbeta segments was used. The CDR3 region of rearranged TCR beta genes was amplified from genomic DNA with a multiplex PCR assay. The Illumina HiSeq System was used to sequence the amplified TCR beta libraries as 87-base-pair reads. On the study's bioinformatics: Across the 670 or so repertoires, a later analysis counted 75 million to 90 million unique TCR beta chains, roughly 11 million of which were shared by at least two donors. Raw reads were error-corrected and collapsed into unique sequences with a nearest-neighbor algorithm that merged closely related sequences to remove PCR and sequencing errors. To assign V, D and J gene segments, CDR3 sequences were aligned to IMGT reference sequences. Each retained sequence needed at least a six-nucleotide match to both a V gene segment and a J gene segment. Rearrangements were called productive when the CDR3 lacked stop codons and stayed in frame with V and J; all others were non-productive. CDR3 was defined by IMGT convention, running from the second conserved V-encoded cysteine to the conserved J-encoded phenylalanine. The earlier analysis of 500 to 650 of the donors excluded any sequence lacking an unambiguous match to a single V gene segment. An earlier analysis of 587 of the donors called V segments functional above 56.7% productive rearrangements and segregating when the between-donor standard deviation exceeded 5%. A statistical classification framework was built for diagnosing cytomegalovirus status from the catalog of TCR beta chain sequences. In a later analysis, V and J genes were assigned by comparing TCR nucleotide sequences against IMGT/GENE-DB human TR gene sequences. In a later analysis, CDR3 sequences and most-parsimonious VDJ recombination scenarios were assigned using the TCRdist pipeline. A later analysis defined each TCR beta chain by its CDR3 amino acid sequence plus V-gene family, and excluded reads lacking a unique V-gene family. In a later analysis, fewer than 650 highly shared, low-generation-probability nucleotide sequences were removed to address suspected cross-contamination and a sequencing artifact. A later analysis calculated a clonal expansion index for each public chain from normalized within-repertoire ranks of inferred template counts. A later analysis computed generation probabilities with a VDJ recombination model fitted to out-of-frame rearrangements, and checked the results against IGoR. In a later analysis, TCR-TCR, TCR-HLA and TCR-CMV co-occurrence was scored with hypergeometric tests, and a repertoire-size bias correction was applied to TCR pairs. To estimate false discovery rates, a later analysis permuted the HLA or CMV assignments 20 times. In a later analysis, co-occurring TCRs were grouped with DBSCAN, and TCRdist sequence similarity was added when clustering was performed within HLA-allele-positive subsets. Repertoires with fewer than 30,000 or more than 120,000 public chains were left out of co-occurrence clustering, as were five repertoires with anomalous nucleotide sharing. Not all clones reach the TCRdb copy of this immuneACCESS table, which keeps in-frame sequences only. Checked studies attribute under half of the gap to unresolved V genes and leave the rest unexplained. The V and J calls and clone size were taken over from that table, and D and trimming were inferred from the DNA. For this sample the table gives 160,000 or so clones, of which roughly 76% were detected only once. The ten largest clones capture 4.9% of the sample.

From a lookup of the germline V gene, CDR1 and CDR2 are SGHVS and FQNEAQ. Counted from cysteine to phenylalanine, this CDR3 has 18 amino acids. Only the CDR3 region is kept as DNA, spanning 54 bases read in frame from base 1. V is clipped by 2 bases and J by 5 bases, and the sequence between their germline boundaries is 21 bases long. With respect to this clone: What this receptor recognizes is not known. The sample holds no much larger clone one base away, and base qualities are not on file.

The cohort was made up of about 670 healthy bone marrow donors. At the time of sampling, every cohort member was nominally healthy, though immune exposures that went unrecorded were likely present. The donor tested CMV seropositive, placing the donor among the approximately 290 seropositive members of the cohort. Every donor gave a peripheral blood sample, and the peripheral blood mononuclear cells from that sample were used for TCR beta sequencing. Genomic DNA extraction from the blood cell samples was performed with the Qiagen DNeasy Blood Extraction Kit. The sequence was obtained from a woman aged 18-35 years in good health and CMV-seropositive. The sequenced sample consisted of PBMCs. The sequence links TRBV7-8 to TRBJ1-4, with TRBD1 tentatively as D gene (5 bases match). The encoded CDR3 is CASSLRWAGRERNEKLFF. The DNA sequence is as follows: TGTGCCAGCAGCTTACGATGGGCGGGGCGGGAAAGAAATGAAAAACTGTTTTTT.